A single T cell receptor beta chain is shown here with its context. No antigen is known for it. These data are taken from a study of response to subunit inactivated influenza vaccine. Whole-study results and caveats: The study's authors posited that every seasonal influenza vaccination enlists few new T cells.

The germline gives CDR1 MNHEY, CDR2 SVGEGT. V lost 8 bases to trimming and J lost 4 bases; unmatched junction nucleotides: 4. The CDR3 spans 13 residues. TCRdb ran MiXCR on the RT-PCR reads and lists one entry per CDR3 protein. The table shows 500,000 to 650,000 distinct CDR3 sequences, with approximately 7.1% occurring only once. This clonotype originated in a man between 50 and 75 years old who received an inactivated influenza vaccine. The gene calls are TRBV6-2 or TRBV6-3 and TRBJ1-5, with TRBD1 matching 8 bases. The sequences come from PBMCs from blood, collected around 25 months after vaccination. CDR3 amino acids: CASLDRGNQPQHF. The CDR3 nucleotides are TGTGCCAGCCTAGACAGGGGAAATCAGCCCCAGCATTTT.